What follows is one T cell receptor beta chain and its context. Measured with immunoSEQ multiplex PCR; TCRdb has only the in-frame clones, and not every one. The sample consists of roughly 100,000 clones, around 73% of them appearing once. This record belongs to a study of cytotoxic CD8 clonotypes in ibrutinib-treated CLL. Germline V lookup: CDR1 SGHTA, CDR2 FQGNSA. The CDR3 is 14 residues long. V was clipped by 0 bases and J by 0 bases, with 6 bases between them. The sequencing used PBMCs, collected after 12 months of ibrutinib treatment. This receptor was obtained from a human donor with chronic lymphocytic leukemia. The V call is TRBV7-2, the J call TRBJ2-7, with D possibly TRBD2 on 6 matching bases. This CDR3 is CASSLAGSSYEQYF. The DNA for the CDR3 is TGTGCCAGCAGCTTAGCCGGGAGCTCCTACGAGCAGTACTTC.